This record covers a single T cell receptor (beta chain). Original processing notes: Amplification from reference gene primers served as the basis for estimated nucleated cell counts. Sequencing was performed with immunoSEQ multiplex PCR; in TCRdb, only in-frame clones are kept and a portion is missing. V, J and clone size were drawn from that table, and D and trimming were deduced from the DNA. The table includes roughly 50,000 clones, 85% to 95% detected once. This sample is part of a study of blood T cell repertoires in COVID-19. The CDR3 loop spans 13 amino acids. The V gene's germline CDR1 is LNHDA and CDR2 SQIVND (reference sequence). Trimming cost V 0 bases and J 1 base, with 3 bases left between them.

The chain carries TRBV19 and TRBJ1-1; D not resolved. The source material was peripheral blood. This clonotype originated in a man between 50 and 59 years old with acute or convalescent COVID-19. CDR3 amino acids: CASSIDRNTEAFF. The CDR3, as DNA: TGTGCCAGTAGTATAGACAGGAACACTGAAGCTTTCTTT.